This T cell receptor (beta chain) stems from a study of blood T cells in healthy people across ages (dated by TCRdb to 2015 to 2017). In the study overall: Template switching captured roughly one uniquely barcoded TCR beta cDNA molecule per two T cells in model experiments. The donors were divided into four age groups: young (average around 16 years), middle-aged (around 37), aged (approximately 62) and long-lived (roughly 88). To track age-related changes in TCR beta repertoire diversity, the study relied on deep sequencing normalized with unique cDNA molecular identifiers. Two additional independent replicas of 1 million unique cDNA reads from the same blood draw were analyzed for two donors (one aged 18 to 30 and one aged 80 or older). Broad study findings and their caveats: Compared with the aged group, the long-lived group had more naive CD4+ T cells, fewer expanded clones and increased TCR diversity, a pattern suggesting age selection. Bulk unsorted PBMC profiling prevented conclusive comparison of naive and antigen-experienced compartments. As age increased, observed TCR beta diversity per million T cells dropped in a roughly linear way, and a significant reduction was already evident by age about 40. Because donor CMV infection status was unknown, age-related changes in expanded clonotypes were potentially confounded. Estimates of total diversity based on one million sequenced T cells were regarded as lower bounds and as underestimates. There was a strong correlation between observed TCR beta diversity and the percentage of naive T cells measured by flow cytometry.

The donors were roughly 40 Caucasian individuals from Russia, aged roughly 6 to 100 years, who were systemically healthy. Each donor gave about 9.7 milliliters of peripheral blood, drawn into EDTA-treated Vacutainer tubes. Ficoll-Paque density-gradient centrifugation was used to isolate PBMCs, with at least 7 million per sample. Total RNA was extracted from PBMCs with Trizol reagent, with at least 5.5 micrograms obtained per sample. Naive CD45RAhigh/CD27high T cell percentages were measured by flow cytometry on a PBMC aliquot from every donor. Library preparation used 5' RACE. Sequencing relied on an Illumina HiSeq 2500. A second PCR of roughly 6 to 12 cycles was run with a J-beta primer mix and a sample-barcoded 5' primer. A template-switch 5' adaptor carrying 12 random nucleotides introduced a unique molecular identifier onto each TCR beta cDNA molecule. Each sample yielded at least 3 million CDR3-containing paired-end reads. First-strand cDNA synthesis was performed from all RNA using the Mint cDNA synthesis kit, with priming by a TRBC-specific oligonucleotide. All cDNA was treated with uracil-DNA glycosylase and then went through a first 18-cycle PCR with the universal primers M1SS and BC2_uni_R. Per the source publication's procedure: Normalization of each sample was performed by random selection of 1 million high-quality reads, each carrying a distinct molecular identifier. Reads sharing molecular identifiers were discarded rather than binned into consensus sequences. CDR3 identification, clonotype clustering and error correction used MiTCR with a Q25 quality threshold and the strictest error-elimination algorithm. A nonparametric unseen species model using Euler transformation provided a lower-bound estimate of total TCR beta diversity. TCRdb reprocessing: public reads trimmed at Q25 with fastp, clones called with MiXCR, in-frame beta chains kept. Entries are consolidated by CDR3 protein sequence, retaining the most common genes and DNA. The authors' filters were not applied to this entry. Within this sample are 750,000 to 950,000 distinct CDR3 sequences, with about 26% of them counted one time only. The leading ten clones occupy under 3% of the sample.

Notes on this clonotype: The antigen it binds to is not known. Qualities for individual bases were not recorded, and no much larger clone is one base off.

These data were likewise used in another study, on T cells of mothers and their children. From that second study: The donors were nine systemically healthy Caucasian individuals, made up of three mothers and their six children. cDNA synthesis consumed the entire amount of extracted RNA, loaded at around 1.5 ug RNA in each 15 ul reaction. In the second PCR, the M1S primer introduced both the sample barcodes and 2-4 random nucleotides. More than 9 million TCR beta CDR3 reads were obtained from each mother, and about 3 million reads were obtained from each child. TCR recombination output is similarly shaped by thymic selection in related and unrelated pairs, with a minor effect exerted by inherited differences. Normalized repertoire overlap was always slightly but never significantly higher in related than unrelated mother-child pairs. With a sensitivity of approximately 100 clones per million clonotypes, no persistent microchimeric T cell clones were detected. To look for features that set related mother-child pairs apart from unrelated individuals, the researchers ran deep NGS to compare the TCR beta repertoires of mothers and children. On average, the children were roughly 10 +/- 4 years old, while the mothers were about 40 +/- 4 years old. After adapters were ligated using NEBNext reagents, the libraries underwent 100+100 nt paired-end sequencing on an Illumina HiSeq 2000. To avoid cross-contamination, the mother libraries and the child libraries were prepared a month apart and sequenced in separate runs. For each donor, between about 500,000 and 2,200,000 distinct TCR beta clonotypes were identified. Naive TCR beta clonotypes were estimated from low-frequency clonotypes matched to each donor's FACS-determined naive share, without sorting.

The specimen sequenced was blood. The sequence came from a boy aged 10-17 years in good health.

The CDR3 region has the sequence CSASLRDDEQYF. The bases are TGCAGTGCTAGCCTCCGGGACGACGAGCAGTACTTC. The chain was built from TRBV20-1 and TRBJ2-7; the D segment is perhaps TRBD1 or TRBD2, each sharing 5 matched bases. There are 12 amino acids in the CDR3, from cysteine to phenylalanine inclusive. Only the CDR3 DNA is retained, 36 bases long and in frame from the first base. V is cut by 3 bases and J by 5 bases, and the space between the germline ends is 11 bases. CDR1 and CDR2 are read off the germline V gene (reference sequence) as DFQATT and SNEGSKA.